This passage covers 16 T cell receptor beta chains from one sample sequenced in a study of cytomegalovirus exposure and HLA in healthy donors. Primers: 60 Vbeta forward and 13 Jbeta reverse. Only in-frame clones appear in the TCRdb table, and some are missing; sequencing was by immunoSEQ multiplex PCR. This sample yields around 130,000 clones, of which more than 65% are seen a single time; 1.5% to 2% belongs to the top ten. The sequencing sample was made of PBMCs. These receptor sequences come from a woman in her twenties or thirties in good health and CMV-seronegative.

The chain combines TRBV7-3 with TRBJ1-1, with a weak D call TRBD1 (5 bases). The germline CDR1 and CDR2 sequences are SGHTA and FQGTGA. The CDR3 is 13 residues long. Trimming stripped 5 bases from V and 3 bases from J, with 10 bases between. The CDR3 coding sequence is TGTGCCAGCAGCACGGGACTTGACACTGAAGCTTTCTTT. Its translation is CASSTGLDTEAFF.

The J gene is TRBJ1-4, the V gene TRBV28, with 10 positions matching TRBD1. Germline CDR1 and CDR2: MDHEN and SYDVKM. Germline trimming cut 5 bases from V and 8 bases from J; bases unmatched to any gene: 8. The CDR3 loop spans 15 amino acids. The CDR3 DNA is TGTGCCAGCAGTGCGGGGACAGGGGTCAGAGAAAAACTGTTTTTT. Protein sequence: CASSAGTGVREKLFF.

The V gene is TRBV7-2, the J gene TRBJ1-1; D possibly corresponds to TRBD1 (6 bases). The length of the CDR3 is 15 residues. Trimming stripped 5 bases from V and 0 bases from J, with 13 bases between. CDR1 and CDR2 from the germline V gene are SGHTA and FQGNSA. DNA for the CDR3: TGTGCCAGCAGCCCGATGGGACAAGTGAACACTGAAGCTTTCTTT. Residues: CASSPMGQVNTEAFF.

V and J are TRBV29-1 and TRBJ1-1; maybe TRBD1 (6 bases). The V gene lost 7 bases and the J gene lost 7 bases, with 13 bases spanning the gap. This CDR3 is built from 11 residues. Germline CDR1 reads SQVTM; CDR2 reads ANQGSEA. The CDR3 DNA is TGCAGCGCAGGACAGCAATTTGAAGCTTTCTTT. Protein: CSAGQQFEAFF.

The chain uses TRBV18 and TRBJ2-1; TRBD2 aligns across 10 bases. Germline V gene data show CDR1 as KGHSH and CDR2 as LQKENI. V gave up 5 bases and J gave up 6 bases; unmatched junction bases: 4. The length of the CDR3 is 14 residues. The CDR3 protein is CASSASSGGNEQFF. In DNA, the CDR3 is TGTGCCAGCTCAGCCTCTAGCGGGGGCAATGAGCAGTTCTTC.

The chain couples TRBV11-3 to TRBJ2-3; 8 bases align to TRBD1. Losses at the gene ends were 5 bases for V and 2 bases for J; bases not matched to a gene: 9. Germline CDR1 reads SGHNT; CDR2 reads YENEEA. This CDR3 is 16 amino acids long. This CDR3 reads CASSKTGDLTTDTQYF. CDR3 nucleotide sequence: TGTGCCAGCAGCAAGACAGGGGACCTAACCACAGATACGCAGTATTTT.

In its sample, this clone was seen a few times. The CDR3 reads CAISRDRETDTQYF. CDR3 DNA sequence: TGTGCCATCAGCCGGGACAGGGAAACAGATACGCAGTATTTT. V and J are TRBV10-3 and TRBJ2-3; 9 nucleotides align to TRBD1. V lost 6 bases, J lost 3 bases, and 4 bases stayed unmatched. CDR1 is ENHRY and CDR2 is SYGVKD in the germline V gene. The CDR3 is 14 amino acids.

V usage is TRBV6-6 and J usage is TRBJ2-5; TRBD1 is a possible D gene (6 bases). Germline assignment: CDR1 MNHNY and CDR2 SVGAGI (reference sequence). V gave up 6 bases and J gave up 0 bases, with 11 bases separating them. This CDR3 region has 14 residues. CDR3 protein: CASRKGQNQETQYF. The CDR3 DNA reads as TGTGCCAGCAGAAAAGGACAGAACCAAGAGACCCAGTACTTC.

This rearrangement joins TRBV7-3 to TRBJ2-2, with TRBD2 matching 10 bases. The length of the CDR3 is 15 residues. The germline V gene encodes CDR1 SGHTA and CDR2 FQGTGA. V dropped 3 bases and J dropped 5; count of bases not matched to a gene: 3. The CDR3 region has the DNA TGTGCCAGCAGCTTTGGACTAGCGGCGACCGGGGAGCTGTTTTTT. This codes for CASSFGLAATGELFF.

The chain carries TRBV28 and TRBJ2-7; the match to TRBD2 covers 8 bases. Germline trimming cut 5 bases from V and 6 bases from J; bases unmatched to any gene: 12. The CDR3 is 15 residues long. CDR1 MDHEN and CDR2 SYDVKM come from the germline V gene. The CDR3 DNA reads as TGTGCCAGCAGTGCGCCGGGACTAGGGACCGCCGAGCAGTACTTC. Translated, it gives CASSAPGLGTAEQYF.

For the CDR3, the DNA is TGTGCCAGCAGCTTAACGGGGGGAGGAAACACCATATATTTT. It is translated as CASSLTGGGNTIYF. The chain has TRBV7-3 and TRBJ1-3, with a weak D call TRBD1 (5 bases). Germline loops: CDR1 SGHTA, CDR2 FQGTGA. The CDR3 is 14 amino acids. V shed 0 bases and J shed 4 bases, with 7 bases lying between them.

The gene calls are TRBV6-1 and TRBJ1-2; TRBD1 agrees at 8 bases. J was trimmed by 3 bases and V by 6 bases; bases with no gene match: 3. The CDR3 runs to 13 residues. The germline V gene has CDR1 MNHNS and CDR2 SASEGT. As DNA, the CDR3 is TGTGCCAGCAGGACGGACAGGGACTATGGCTACACCTTC. This encodes CASRTDRDYGYTF.

This chain connects TRBV9 to TRBJ2-7, with 10 bases matching TRBD2. Germline CDR1 reads SGDLS; CDR2 reads YYNGEE. Trimming removed 0 bases from V and 1 base from J; junction bases left unmatched: 1. The CDR3 runs 15 residues. In DNA, the CDR3 is TGTGCCAGCAGCGTAGAAGCGGGAGGGTCCTACGAGCAGTACTTC. It is translated as CASSVEAGGSYEQYF.

The rearrangement uses TRBV30 and TRBJ2-7; 11 nucleotides agree with TRBD2. This CDR3 contains 13 residues. Germline V gives CDR1 GTSNPN, CDR2 SVGIG (reference sequence). V was clipped by 3 bases and J by 2 bases; unmatched bases: 0. CDR3 nucleotide sequence: TGTGCCTGGAGGACTAGCGGGGCCTACGAGCAGTACTTC. This sequence encodes CAWRTSGAYEQYF.

The chain couples TRBV9 to TRBJ2-5; D perhaps matches TRBD2 (6 bases). V lost 7 bases, J lost 5 bases, and 18 bases lay in between. This CDR3 has 14 amino acids. Germline-derived CDR1 and CDR2 are SGDLS and YYNGEE. The CDR3: CASGRTPLVETQYF. The CDR3 bases are TGTGCCAGCGGGAGGACTCCGCTGGTGGAGACCCAGTACTTC.

The chain couples TRBV19 to TRBJ2-5, with 13 bases that match TRBD2. Trimming took 4 bases from V and 5 from J; bases not matched to a gene: 7. CDR1 LNHDA and CDR2 SQIVND come from the germline V gene (reference sequence). The CDR3 runs 16 residues. Here the CDR3 reads CASSTGTSGAGETQYF. The CDR3 DNA reads TGTGCCAGTAGTACCGGGACTAGCGGGGCAGGGGAGACCCAGTACTTC.